Listed below are T cell receptor beta chains from one sample, sequenced in a study of glioma-infiltrating T cells after dendritic cell vaccination. The repertoire was sequenced with immunoSEQ multiplex PCR; TCRdb's copy has only in-frame clones and lacks some. The data contain tens of thousands of clones, approximately 78% of them singletons. The sample consisted of blood, taken before dendritic cell vaccination. Receptors originate from a human donor with glioblastoma. CDR3s leave out the opening cysteine and the closing phenylalanine or tryptophan. Clone size appears in some rows only: once, few, many, or a class for an expanded clone.

j_call clone_size v_call cdr3_aa
NA NA TRBV7-9 ASSNRERPYEQY
TRBJ1-6 NA TRBV5-1 ASSSSENSPLH
TRBJ2-5 NA TRBV14 ASSQEVLSGETQY
TRBJ1-3 few TRBV5-1 ASSWTVRDTIY
TRBJ2-2 NA TRBV4-1 ASSPRPLRDGELF
TRBJ2-1 NA TRBV4-1 ASSQVGAGENEQF
TRBJ2-2 NA TRBV18 ASSRQRPGELF
TRBJ2-5 few TRBV9 ASSIRDREYETQY
TRBJ1-4 NA TRBV5-4 ASSFWGRVNEKLF
TRBJ1-1 NA TRBV4-1 ASSQGTGRGTEAF
NA NA TRBV2 ASSRDRQSYEQY
TRBJ2-7 once TRBV29-1 SVALWTGHTAYEQY
TRBJ2-7 NA TRBV6-1 ANSDQPQGHEQY
TRBJ2-2 NA TRBV9 ASSVGADSNTGELF
TRBJ2-7 NA TRBV6-6 ASSYAGGYEQY
TRBJ2-7 NA TRBV6-5 ASSYLGAPSYEQY
TRBJ2-2 NA TRBV11-3 ASSLDPGNTGELF
TRBJ1-1 few TRBV5-5 ASSERQGRATEAF
TRBJ1-1 NA TRBV5-8 ASSMRGLAEAF
TRBJ1-3 NA TRBV7-7 ASSWGQGDTIY
TRBJ2-5 NA TRBV5-1 ASSPPLRGIQETQY
TRBJ2-5 few TRBV7-9 ASSPSETQY
TRBJ2-1 NA TRBV2 AGGTGGYNEQF
TRBJ2-5 once TRBV28 ASSRQGPETQY
TRBJ2-1 NA TRBV28 ASSLGLAGNNEQF
TRBJ2-7 NA TRBV25-1 ASGQQGYEQY
TRBJ2-7 NA TRBV19 AKVPAGSYEQY
TRBJ2-3 NA TRBV15 ATLGPLATDTQY
TRBJ2-7 NA TRBV9 ASSPTTPDYEQY
TRBJ1-2 medium-sized TRBV2 ASSDIYGYT
TRBJ2-3 NA TRBV5-4 ASSFRTGWEDTQY
TRBJ1-4 NA TRBV6-1 ASRPGAGGEKLF
TRBJ2-7 NA TRBV7-2 ASSPSGAYEQY
TRBJ2-2 NA TRBV11-2 ASSSIQGARTGELF
TRBJ2-1 few TRBV28 ASSPPSSVGEQF
TRBJ2-7 few TRBV10-3 AIRVEGQGIYEQY
TRBJ1-2 few TRBV5-1 ASSLALRGVFYGYT
TRBJ2-3 few TRBV7-8 ASSPNPNLSPSTRDTQY
TRBJ2-1 NA TRBV19 ASKKGQSSYNEQF
TRBJ1-2 NA TRBV19 ASSIREGGYT
TRBJ2-5 NA TRBV29-1 SVGPSGEGTQY
TRBJ1-1 NA TRBV25-1 ASSHRTEAF
TRBJ1-1 once TRBV6-5 ASSWRGGGNTEAF